The next 28 T cell receptor beta chains were all read from a single sample in a study of blood T cell repertoires in COVID-19. Libraries were prepared by immunoSEQ multiplex PCR; TCRdb keeps only in-frame clonotypes and omits some of them. This table holds fewer than 300,000 clones, 85% found once. Source material: peripheral blood. All receptors come from a human donor in a cohort sampled during active COVID-19.

V and J are TRBV5-5 and TRBJ2-1, with 9 bases fitting TRBD2. The germline V gene encodes CDR1 SGHKS and CDR2 YYEKEE (reference sequence). The CDR3 has 17 residues. Losses at the gene ends were 0 bases for V and 8 bases for J; bases not matched to a gene: 12. CDR3 in DNA: TGTGCCAGCAGCTTGGCACTTGGTAGCGGGAGTACCTATGAGCAGTTCTTC. Its protein product is CASSLALGSGSTYEQFF.

This clone was seen a single time. This chain uses TRBV27 with TRBJ1-1; 10 positions agree with TRBD1. The CDR3 is 15 residues long. The J segment lost 1 base and the V segment lost 4 bases, leaving 3 bases of the junction unmatched. The V gene's germline CDR1 is MNHEY and CDR2 SMNVEV (reference sequence). This CDR3 reads CASSSWDRGNTEAFF. CDR3 DNA sequence: TGTGCCAGCAGTTCCTGGGACAGGGGGAACACTGAAGCTTTCTTT.

V and J are TRBV9 and TRBJ2-6; 7 bases are a match to TRBD2. CDR3 length: 16 amino acids. Looked up from germline, CDR1 is SGDLS and CDR2 is YYNGEE. Trimming took 5 bases from V and 4 from J; bases not matched to a gene: 9. The DNA for the CDR3 is TGTGCCAGCAGAACCGGGACTACGGGAGGGGCCAACGTCCTGACTTTC. It yields the protein CASRTGTTGGANVLTF. Filled out from reference TRBV9 and TRBJ2-6, the complete variable domain reads DSGVTQTPKHLITATGQRVTLRCSPRSGDLSVYWYQQSLDQGLQFLIQYYNGEERAKGNILERFSAQQFPDLHSELNLSSLELGDSALYFCASRTGTTGGANVLTFGAGSRLTVL.

The chain employs TRBV6-6 and TRBJ1-1; the D is unclear. The CDR3 sequence is 15 residues long. V dropped 0 bases and J dropped 0 bases, with 8 bases sitting between them. Germline loops: CDR1 MNHNY, CDR2 SVGAGI (reference sequence). CDR3 coding DNA: TGTGCCAGCAGTTACTCGCCGAGAGTGAACACTGAAGCTTTCTTT. This translates into CASSYSPRVNTEAFF.

This sequence joins TRBV6-6 and TRBJ2-7; 7 bases agree with TRBD2. The CDR3 has 15 amino acids. Germline values: CDR1 MNHNY, CDR2 SVGAGI (reference sequence). The J segment lost 2 bases and the V segment lost 2 bases, leaving 6 bases of the junction unmatched. The CDR3 is CASSYGAGATYEQYF. CDR3 coding DNA: TGTGCCAGCAGTTACGGGGCGGGAGCGACCTACGAGCAGTACTTC.

The J gene is TRBJ2-1, the V gene TRBV7-2; unclear D gene. The length of the CDR3 is 12 residues. V shed 5 bases and J shed 7 bases, with 9 bases lying between them. Germline CDR1 and CDR2: SGHTA and FQGNSA. DNA for the CDR3: TGTGCCAGCAGCATTCTACGGAATGAGCAGTTCTTC. This translates into CASSILRNEQFF.

The chain joins TRBV27 to TRBJ2-5; TRBD2 agrees at 8 bases. J gave up 1 base and V 5 bases, and 6 bases lay outside the gene matches. Germline CDR1 MNHEY, CDR2 SMNVEV (reference sequence). The CDR3 has 15 amino acids. DNA of the CDR3: TGTGCCAGCAGTAAGTTAACTAGCGGCCAAGAGACCCAGTACTTC. This translates into CASSKLTSGQETQYF.

The V and J genes are TRBV15 and TRBJ2-3; D is ambiguous. Trimming shortened V by 3 bases and J by 2 bases, and 12 bases separated the two germline ends. CDR3 length equals 15 residues. From germline, CDR1 is LNHNV and CDR2 YYDKDF (reference sequence). This CDR3 reads CATSSLSPLTDTQYF. The CDR3, as DNA: TGTGCCACCAGCAGCCTCTCCCCCCTCACAGATACGCAGTATTTT.

V is TRBV10-1 and J is TRBJ2-7; 13 positions agree with TRBD2. The CDR3 loop spans 16 amino acids. Looked up from germline, CDR1 is WNHNN and CDR2 is SYGVQD (reference sequence). Trimming removed 3 bases from V and 4 bases from J; junction bases left unmatched: 6. In DNA form, the CDR3 reads TGCGCCAGCAGTGATTCCCGGACTAGCGGGAGTTACGAGCAGTACTTC. Protein product: CASSDSRTSGSYEQYF.

CDR3 DNA sequence: TGTGCCAGCAGCCCACCCCCCGGGGTAGCGGGAGCCCACACCGGGGAGCTGTTTTTT. Protein sequence: CASSPPPGVAGAHTGELFF. V and J are TRBV7-2 and TRBJ2-2; 9 bases match TRBD2. This CDR3 comprises 19 residues. From germline, CDR1 is SGHTA and CDR2 FQGNSA. V was pared by 5 bases and J by 3 bases, with 16 bases of the junction left unmatched.

This chain uses TRBV18 with TRBJ2-1, with a tentative D call TRBD2 (6 bases). The V end lost 2 bases, the J end lost 9 bases, and 20 bases lay between the germline ends. The CDR3 extends over 16 amino acids. CDR1 KGHSH and CDR2 LQKENI come from the germline V gene. The CDR3 nucleotides are TGTGCCAGCTCACCAAAAGGAGCGGGTGGGAGCGGTGAGCAGTTCTTC. Translation gives CASSPKGAGGSGEQFF. The full variable domain, completed using reference TRBV18 and TRBJ2-1, is NAGVMQNPRHLVRRRGQEARLRCSPMKGHSHVYWYRQLPEEGLKFMVYLQKENIIDESGMPKERFSAEFPKEGPSILRIQQVVRGDSAAYFCASSPKGAGGSGEQFFGPGTRLTVL.

A single count supports this clone. The chain has TRBV7-2 and TRBJ1-3; tentative D call: TRBD1 (6 bases). Germline-derived CDR1 and CDR2 are SGHTA and FQGNSA. The CDR3 spans 14 residues. Trimming cost V 3 bases and J 2 bases, with 8 bases left between them. CDR3 nucleotide sequence: TGTGCCAGCAGCTTGAGGACAGCTGGAAACACCATATATTTT. This encodes CASSLRTAGNTIYF.

The rearrangement links TRBV7-2 to TRBJ2-4; D is possibly TRBD1 (5 bases). This CDR3 is built from 13 residues. V was trimmed by 3 bases and J by 8 bases, leaving 11 bases between them. Germline V gene lookup returns CDR1 SGHTA and CDR2 FQGNSA. The CDR3 region is CASSFQGSDIQYF. CDR3 DNA sequence: TGTGCCAGCAGCTTTCAGGGATCGGACATTCAGTACTTC.

V usage is TRBV6-1 and J usage is TRBJ1-2; maybe TRBD1 (5 bases). Germline CDR1 is MNHNS and CDR2 is SASEGT. V lost 2 bases to trimming and J lost 3 bases, with 10 bases between them. The CDR3 runs 14 residues. CDR3 protein: CASSEYGQDYGYTF. The CDR3 nucleotides are TGTGCCAGCAGTGAATACGGACAAGACTATGGCTACACCTTC.

This clone occurred many times. The CDR3 bases are TGTGCCACCGAAACCACCGGGACAGAAGCTAACTATGGCTACACCTTC. Translating gives CATETTGTEANYGYTF. The rearrangement uses TRBV10-3 and TRBJ1-2; TRBD1 aligns across 7 bases. The CDR3 runs to 16 residues. The V gene's germline CDR1 is ENHRY and CDR2 SYGVKD. V lost 10 bases, J lost 0 bases, and 14 bases stayed unmatched.

The V call is TRBV4-3, the J call TRBJ2-4; 9 nucleotides match TRBD2. Germline V gives CDR1 LGHNA, CDR2 YSLEER. The CDR3 consists of 18 residues. V trimming: 0 bases; J trimming: 3 bases; junction bases outside the gene matches: 9. The CDR3: CASSQETSREGFKNIQYF. CDR3 sequence (DNA): TGCGCCAGCAGCCAAGAGACTTCGCGGGAGGGCTTCAAAAACATTCAGTACTTC.

The chain carries TRBV4-1 and TRBJ1-6; D gene ambiguous. Trimming took 3 bases from V and 7 from J, leaving 10 bases between them. The CDR3 covers 14 residues. Germline-derived CDR1 and CDR2 are MGHRA and YSYEKL. The CDR3 DNA is TGCGCCAGCAGCCAGCCCCAGAAGAATTCACCCCTCCACTTT. Translating it yields CASSQPQKNSPLHF.

This clone was counted ten times or more. This rearrangement joins TRBV2 to TRBJ2-7; 9 nucleotides agree with TRBD1. Germline lookup yields CDR1 SNHLY and CDR2 FYNNEI. The CDR3 extends over 13 amino acids. V shed 8 bases and J 5 bases; nucleotides not matched to a gene: 7. Here the CDR3 reads CASSGQGIHEQYF. For the CDR3, the DNA is TGTGCCAGCTCGGGACAGGGAATCCACGAGCAGTACTTC. Using reference TRBV2 and TRBJ2-7 for the parts outside the CDR3, the full variable domain is EPEVTQTPSHQVTQMGQEVILRCVPISNHLYFYWYRQILGQKVEFLVSFYNNEISEKSEIFDDQFSVERPDGSNFTLKIRSTKLEDSAMYFCASSGQGIHEQYFGPGTRLTVT.

This chain joins TRBV5-1 and TRBJ2-2; the match to TRBD2 covers 8 bases. V lost 2 bases, J lost 3 bases, and 3 bases stayed unmatched. CDR1 is SGHRS, CDR2 YFSETQ, per germline. The CDR3 length is 15 residues. Written as DNA, the CDR3 is TGCGCCAGCAGCTTTGAACTAGCGGACACCGGGGAGCTGTTTTTT. It codes for CASSFELADTGELFF.

This chain links TRBV19 with TRBJ2-2; possible D gene TRBD2, 6 bases. V was cut by 3 bases and J by 6 bases, with 14 bases left in between. The CDR3 runs to 15 residues. CDR1 LNHDA and CDR2 SQIVND come from the germline V gene (reference sequence). CDR3 protein: CASSIGNSGAGELFF. The CDR3 DNA reads TGTGCCAGTAGTATTGGGAATTCGGGGGCCGGGGAGCTGTTTTTT. The full variable domain, completed using reference TRBV19 and TRBJ2-2, is DGGITQSPKYLFRKEGQNVTLSCEQNLNHDAMYWYRQDPGQGLRLIYYSQIVNDFQKGDIAEGYSVSREKKESFPLTVTSAQKNPTAFYLCASSIGNSGAGELFFGEGSRLTVL.

V is TRBV2 and J is TRBJ1-4; 9 positions agree with TRBD1. Germline V CDR1 and CDR2: SNHLY, FYNNEI. This CDR3 spans 14 amino acids. The V and J ends lost 6 bases and 7 bases, in that order; junction bases with no gene match: 6. CDR3 DNA: TGTGCCAGCAGGGGAGGGACAGGGCCTGAAAAACTGTTTTTT. Translating gives CASRGGTGPEKLFF.

The chain combines TRBV9 with TRBJ2-1; D remains unclear. Trimming stripped 8 bases from V and 5 bases from J, with 23 bases between. CDR3 length equals 16 residues. Germline V lookup: CDR1 SGDLS, CDR2 YYNGEE. As DNA, the CDR3 is TGTGCCAGGGCCCAATCAAAGTATACCACCCACAATGAGCAGTTCTTC. It specifies CARAQSKYTTHNEQFF.

This clone was seen a handful of times. The chain employs TRBV19 and TRBJ1-5, with 7 positions matching TRBD1. Germline CDR1 reads LNHDA; CDR2 reads SQIVND (reference sequence). This CDR3 is 15 amino acids long. The junction had 8 bases not matched to a gene; V was cut back by 6 bases and J by 3 bases. The CDR3 protein is CASRPGTVDNQPQHF. The CDR3 DNA follows: TGTGCCAGTAGGCCCGGGACAGTGGACAATCAGCCCCAGCATTTT.

In its sample, this clone was seen once. The chain employs TRBV14 and TRBJ2-5; D uncertain. Trimming stripped 0 bases from V and 5 bases from J, with 13 bases between. Germline CDR1 SGHDN, CDR2 FVKESK. CDR3 length equals 15 residues. The CDR3 DNA reads TGTGCCAGCAGCCAAGACGCTACGGTCGGGGAGACCCAGTACTTC. It encodes CASSQDATVGETQYF.

About this clone: The DNA is left out, because the CDR3 cannot be placed on it with certainty; the CDR3 is given as TCRdb lists it. The chain links TRBV21-1 to TRBJ2-7; the table's D call TRBD1 went unverified against the DNA. TRBV21-1 is marked as a pseudogene. The CDR3 numbers 14 amino acids, ends counted. The CDR3 is CASSKGVGTGAADF.

The chain recombines TRBV6-5 with TRBJ1-2; D remains unclear. The CDR3 has 12 amino acids. Germline CDR1 is MNHEY and CDR2 is SVGAGI. With 7 bases removed from V and 6 bases from J, the gap between germline ends came to 12 bases. CDR3 protein: CASTNGVDGYTF. CDR3 sequence (DNA): TGTGCCAGCACCAACGGGGTGGATGGCTACACCTTC.

This clone was seen only once. The gene calls are TRBV5-6 and TRBJ1-5; tentatively, D is TRBD1 (6 bases). The ends were cut back, 1 base at V and 4 bases at J, with 12 bases in the middle. Germline values: CDR1 SGHDT, CDR2 YYEEEE. The CDR3 covers 15 residues. In DNA, the CDR3 is TGTGCCAGCAGCTTGAGTCAGGGGCGAAATCAGCCCCAGCATTTT. Protein sequence: CASSLSQGRNQPQHF.

The rearrangement joins TRBV29-1 to TRBJ1-2; possibly TRBD1 for D (6 bases). Germline V lookup: CDR1 SQVTM, CDR2 ANQGSEA. Trimming took 6 bases from V and 6 from J, leaving 14 bases between them. The CDR3 contains 12 residues. CDR3 amino acids: CSVDDRSDGYTF. CDR3 bases: TGCAGCGTGGACGACAGGTCCGATGGCTACACCTTC. Full variable domain (outside the CDR3, taken from reference TRBV29-1 and TRBJ1-2): SAVISQKPSRDICQRGTSLTIQCQVDSQVTMMFWYRQQPGQSLTLIATANQGSEATYESGFVIDKFPISRPNLTFSTLTVSNMSPEDSSIYLCSVDDRSDGYTFGSGTRLTVV.